The next 31 T cell receptor beta chains were all read from a single sample in a study of a mutant IDH1 vaccine in newly diagnosed glioma. Assay: immunoSEQ multiplex PCR; the TCRdb copy retains only in-frame clones and omits some. The data contain around 19,000 clones, roughly four fifths of them seen just once; the ten biggest clones take up roughly an eighth. For these TCRs, the target antigens are not known. Time point indicated: week 23, last vaccination. Every vaccination contained 300 ug of the mutant IDH1 20-mer peptide and was paired with topical imiquimod. The material was PBMCs, obtained from a glioma patient whose treatment included an IDH1 peptide vaccine. All receptors derive from a man aged 25 to 40 with glioma.

This clone appeared a single time. This chain uses TRBV13 with TRBJ2-1; possible D gene TRBD1, 5 bases. The CDR3 runs to 14 residues. V was trimmed by 3 bases and J by 9 bases, leaving 15 bases between them. Germline lookup yields CDR1 PRHDT and CDR2 FYEKMQ (reference sequence). CDR3 region: CASSFRATRGEQFF. CDR3 nucleotide sequence: TGTGCCAGCAGCTTCCGGGCCACAAGGGGTGAGCAGTTCTTC.

There are a few counts of this clone. This chain connects TRBV6-6 to TRBJ1-1; unclear D gene. This CDR3 spans 15 amino acids. Germline CDR1 is MNHNY and CDR2 is SVGAGI (reference sequence). V gave up 0 bases and J gave up 4 bases, with 12 bases separating them. The CDR3 spells CASSYSMWGGTEAFF. The CDR3 DNA sequence: TGTGCCAGCAGTTACTCGATGTGGGGAGGCACTGAAGCTTTCTTT.

This sequence joins TRBV7-2 and TRBJ1-4, with 11 bases aligning to TRBD1. CDR3 length equals 15 residues. The germline gives CDR1 SGHTA, CDR2 FQGNSA. V lost 1 base and J lost 7; bases outside the gene matches: 2. The CDR3 coding sequence is TGTGCCAGCAGCTTAGGGGGACAGGGGGTTGAAAAACTGTTTTTT. Translated, it gives CASSLGGQGVEKLFF.

This clone has a handful of counts. The chain uses TRBV7-9 and TRBJ2-5; 8 bases are a match to TRBD1. This CDR3 has 14 amino acids. With V trimmed by 1 base and J by 4 bases, 2 bases remained unmatched. Germline CDR1 SEHNR, CDR2 FQNEAQ (reference sequence). In nucleotides, the CDR3 is TGTGCCAGCAGCTTAGGGACAGGGAGAGAGACCCAGTACTTC. Encoded protein: CASSLGTGRETQYF.

The chain combines TRBV27 with TRBJ2-7; TRBD2 matches 7 bases. Germline V gene sequence: CDR1 MNHEY, CDR2 SMNVEV (reference sequence). CDR3 length: 12 amino acids. V gave up 8 bases and J gave up 2 bases; unmatched junction bases: 3. For the CDR3, the DNA is TGTGCCAGCTCGGGGGGTCCCTACGAGCAGTACTTC. It yields the protein CASSGGPYEQYF.

This rearrangement joins TRBV7-2 to TRBJ2-5, with 7 bases lining up with TRBD2. Germline loops: CDR1 SGHTA, CDR2 FQGNSA. With V trimmed by 4 bases and J by 4 bases, 9 bases remained unmatched. The CDR3 spans 15 residues. For the CDR3, the DNA is TGTGCCAGCAGCTCCCCCGGGGGGTTACGAGAGACCCAGTACTTC. Its translation is CASSSPGGLRETQYF.

CDR3 coding DNA: TGTGCCAGCTCACCACCGTGGGCTAGCGGTTTCCAAGAGACCCAGTACTTC. It specifies CASSPPWASGFQETQYF. The chain carries TRBV18 and TRBJ2-5; the match to TRBD2 covers 7 bases. Germline loops: CDR1 KGHSH, CDR2 LQKENI. The CDR3 has 17 amino acids. V lost 0 bases to trimming and J lost 1 base; unmatched junction nucleotides: 8.

The V gene is TRBV4-2, the J gene TRBJ2-7; D remains ambiguous. This CDR3 comprises 15 residues. Trimming took 1 base from V and 1 from J, leaving 11 bases between them. The germline V gene encodes CDR1 LGHNA and CDR2 YNFKEQ. The CDR3 here is CASSQGPKASYEQYF. CDR3 nucleotides: TGTGCCAGCAGCCAAGGTCCTAAGGCTTCCTACGAGCAGTACTTC.

V usage is TRBV19 and J usage is TRBJ1-1; D is possibly TRBD1 (5 bases). CDR1 is LNHDA, CDR2 SQIVND, per germline (reference sequence). The CDR3 has 14 residues. V was trimmed by 5 bases and J by 1 base, leaving 11 bases between them. The CDR3 sequence: CASSQTAANTEAFF. The CDR3 coding sequence is TGTGCCAGTAGTCAGACAGCCGCGAACACTGAAGCTTTCTTT.

The rearrangement uses TRBV5-6 and TRBJ2-7, with D uncertain. The germline V gene has CDR1 SGHDT and CDR2 YYEEEE. The CDR3 runs to 14 residues. Between the trimmed V and J ends, which lost 6 bases and 0 bases, there was a span of 13 bases. The CDR3 DNA is TGTGCCAGCACCCTCCCCCACAGCTCCTACGAGCAGTACTTC. Translated, it gives CASTLPHSSYEQYF.

The chain couples TRBV9 to TRBJ1-4, with D perhaps TRBD1 (6 bases). Trimming removed 3 bases from V and 7 bases from J, with 13 bases in between. This CDR3 is 14 amino acids long. Germline V gene data show CDR1 as SGDLS and CDR2 as YYNGEE. The CDR3 spells CASSATGRSEKLFF. The CDR3 DNA follows: TGTGCCAGCAGCGCAACAGGGCGCTCTGAAAAACTGTTTTTT.

The chain couples TRBV5-1 to TRBJ2-6; D is unresolved. Trimming removed 4 bases at V and 0 bases at J, with 11 bases between. In germline, CDR1 is SGHRS, CDR2 YFSETQ. CDR3 length: 16 residues. The CDR3 region has the DNA TGCGCCAGCAGCCCCGGGCCCGGCTCTGGGGCCAACGTCCTGACTTTC. It codes for CASSPGPGSGANVLTF.

The chain joins TRBV4-1 to TRBJ2-7, with 9 bases matching TRBD1. There are 16 residues in the CDR3. V was clipped by 4 bases and J by 3 bases; unmatched bases: 10. Germline V gives CDR1 MGHRA, CDR2 YSYEKL. The CDR3 loop is CASSRSSGTGFYEQYF. The DNA for the CDR3 is TGCGCCAGCAGCCGATCATCCGGGACAGGGTTCTACGAGCAGTACTTC.

V and J are TRBV7-9 and TRBJ2-1; tentative D call: TRBD2 (6 bases). V was trimmed by 2 bases and J by 9 bases, leaving 14 bases between them. Germline values: CDR1 SEHNR, CDR2 FQNEAQ (reference sequence). The CDR3 length is 14 residues. CDR3 sequence (DNA): TGTGCCAGCAGCTTACGACTAGAGAAGAGTGAGCAGTTCTTC. It codes for CASSLRLEKSEQFF.

V usage is TRBV14 and J usage is TRBJ2-1, with D perhaps TRBD1 (6 bases). Trimming took 0 bases from V and 8 from J, leaving 20 bases between them. Germline CDR1 reads SGHDN; CDR2 reads FVKESK. The CDR3 is 17 amino acids. CDR3 amino acids: CASSQEALGAFVDEQFF. DNA of the CDR3: TGTGCCAGCAGCCAAGAAGCATTGGGGGCGTTTGTCGATGAGCAGTTCTTC.

The CDR3 spells CASSHGPSYGYTF. The CDR3 bases are TGTGCCAGCAGCCACGGTCCTTCCTATGGCTACACCTTC. The chain couples TRBV14 to TRBJ1-2; D is unresolved. The CDR3 runs 13 residues. The V end lost 3 bases, the J end lost 4 bases, and 9 bases lay between the germline ends. Germline V gene sequence: CDR1 SGHDN, CDR2 FVKESK. Full variable domain (missing parts from reference TRBV14 and TRBJ1-2): EAGVTQFPSHSVIEKGQTVTLRCDPISGHDNLYWYRRVMGKEIKFLLHFVKESKQDESGMPNNRFLAERTGGTYSTLKVQPAELEDSGVYFCASSHGPSYGYTFGSGTRLTVV.

The J gene is TRBJ1-2, the V gene TRBV27; D ambiguous. Germline CDR1 is MNHEY and CDR2 is SMNVEV (reference sequence). The V and J ends lost 2 bases and 6 bases respectively, with 13 bases between them. The CDR3 contains 14 residues. The CDR3 DNA follows: TGTGCCAGCAGTTTAGTCGAAGGGAGGGATGGCTACACCTTC. Translating it yields CASSLVEGRDGYTF.

V usage is TRBV29-1 and J usage is TRBJ1-1, with 8 nucleotides matching TRBD1. The CDR3 is 13 amino acids. With V trimmed by 6 bases and J by 2 bases, 5 bases remained unmatched. Per germline, CDR1 SQVTM and CDR2 ANQGSEA. The CDR3 loop is CSVADRGNTEAFF. In DNA, the CDR3 is TGCAGCGTGGCCGACAGGGGTAACACTGAAGCTTTCTTT.

This chain joins TRBV10-2 and TRBJ1-5; D may be TRBD1 (6 bases). CDR1 is WSHSY, CDR2 SAAADI, per germline. V lost 4 bases to trimming and J lost 5 bases, with 9 bases between them. The CDR3 extends over 13 amino acids. CDR3 sequence: CASSGGQYQPQHF. Written as DNA, the CDR3 is TGCGCCAGCAGTGGGGGGCAGTATCAGCCCCAGCATTTT.

The rearrangement links TRBV6-1 to TRBJ2-7, with 11 bases that match TRBD1. CDR1 is MNHNS and CDR2 is SASEGT in the germline V gene. Losses at the gene ends were 6 bases for V and 4 bases for J; bases not matched to a gene: 8. The CDR3 spans 15 residues. DNA of the CDR3: TGTGCCAGCAGGAACGGACAGGGGGCTGGATACGAGCAGTACTTC. Translation gives CASRNGQGAGYEQYF.

The J gene is TRBJ2-7, the V gene TRBV13; 11 positions agree with TRBD1. The CDR3 loop spans 15 amino acids. Per the germline V gene, CDR1 is PRHDT and CDR2 is FYEKMQ (reference sequence). Germline trimming cut 5 bases from V and 7 bases from J; bases unmatched to any gene: 10. The CDR3 region has the DNA TGTGCCAGCAGCCAGGGTGGACAGGGGGCTGAAGAGCAGTACTTC. The encoded protein is CASSQGGQGAEEQYF.

This sequence joins TRBV19 and TRBJ1-2; TRBD1 is a possible D gene (6 bases). Trimming stripped 3 bases from V and 5 bases from J, with 7 bases between. The CDR3 is 12 residues long. Germline lookup yields CDR1 LNHDA and CDR2 SQIVND (reference sequence). CDR3 in amino acids: CASSIRGYGYTF. The CDR3 coding sequence is TGTGCCAGTAGTATCAGGGGTTATGGCTACACCTTC.

The chain uses TRBV19 and TRBJ1-1; TRBD1 might be the D (6 bases). Germline-derived CDR1 and CDR2 are LNHDA and SQIVND (reference sequence). V was trimmed by 5 bases and J by 4 bases, leaving 17 bases between them. The CDR3 runs to 15 residues. CDR3 sequence reads: CASSDIGGGFTEAFF. DNA of the CDR3: TGTGCCAGTAGTGACATCGGGGGGGGCTTCACTGAAGCTTTCTTT.

The chain carries TRBV6-5 and TRBJ2-7; 8 nucleotides align to TRBD2. Germline values: CDR1 MNHEY, CDR2 SVGAGI. The CDR3 is 15 residues long. The V segment lost 5 bases and the J segment 5 bases; nucleotides outside the gene matches: 11. The CDR3: CASSLRTGGVNEQYF. CDR3 in DNA: TGTGCCAGCAGTCTACGGACGGGGGGGGTCAACGAGCAGTACTTC.

V and J are TRBV30 and TRBJ2-5; the match to TRBD1 covers 8 bases. The end of the DNA is better explained by TRBJ2-7, so the J call may be wrong. CDR3 length equals 14 residues. Germline CDR1 GTSNPN, CDR2 SVGIG (reference sequence). The CDR3 DNA sequence: TGTGCCTGGAGGGACAGGGCAAGCTCCTACGAGCAGTACTTC. Encoded protein: CAWRDRASSYEQYF.

This chain connects TRBV7-9 to TRBJ1-2; D is unresolved. Germline V gene lookup returns CDR1 SEHNR and CDR2 FQNEAQ (reference sequence). V was pared by 0 bases and J by 4 bases, with 12 bases between. This CDR3 is 15 amino acids long. CDR3 region: CASSLAGQTGYGYTF. The CDR3 bases are TGTGCCAGCAGCTTAGCAGGGCAAACGGGCTATGGCTACACCTTC. Looking up the rest from reference TRBV7-9 and TRBJ1-2 gives the full variable domain: DTGVSQNPRHKITKRGQNVTFRCDPISEHNRLYWYRQTLGQGPEFLTYFQNEAQLEKSRLLSDRFSAERPKGSFSTLEIQRTEQGDSAMYLCASSLAGQTGYGYTFGSGTRLTVV.

The CDR3 bases are TGTGCCAGCAGCGTTAACAGGAATTCCTACGAGCAGTACTTC. Translating it yields CASSVNRNSYEQYF. This chain joins TRBV9 and TRBJ2-7, with a weak D call TRBD1 (5 bases). The CDR3 covers 14 residues. Germline CDR1 and CDR2: SGDLS and YYNGEE. V was clipped by 2 bases and J by 1 base, with 10 bases between them.

The chain joins TRBV7-2 to TRBJ2-1; TRBD2 might be the D (6 bases). Looked up from germline, CDR1 is SGHTA and CDR2 is FQGNSA. This CDR3 has 14 residues. V was trimmed by 2 bases and J by 7 bases, leaving 12 bases between them. The DNA for the CDR3 is TGTGCCAGCAGCTTAATCGGGGGATCGAATGAGCAGTTCTTC. Translating gives CASSLIGGSNEQFF. The full variable domain, with the rest looked up from reference TRBV7-2 and TRBJ2-1, is GAGVSQSPSNKVTEKGKDVELRCDPISGHTALYWYRQSLGQGLEFLIYFQGNSAPDKSGLPSDRFSAERTGGSVSTLTIQRTQQEDSAVYLCASSLIGGSNEQFFGPGTRLTVL.

In its sample, this clone was seen once. The J gene is TRBJ1-1, the V gene TRBV4-1; D ambiguous. CDR1 is MGHRA, CDR2 YSYEKL, per germline. The V end was cut by 0 bases, the J end by 11 bases, with 7 bases between. The CDR3 has 11 amino acids. The DNA for the CDR3 is TGCGCCAGCAGCCAAGAAACCGCGGCTTTCTTT. It encodes CASSQETAAFF.

The chain combines TRBV2 with TRBJ2-7; TRBD2 agrees at 9 bases. CDR3 size: 15 residues. From germline, CDR1 is SNHLY and CDR2 FYNNEI. V was pared by 3 bases and J by 1 base, with 4 bases of the junction left unmatched. The CDR3: CASSDSAGGSYEQYF. In nucleotides, the CDR3 is TGTGCCAGCAGTGATTCAGCGGGAGGATCCTACGAGCAGTACTTC. Combining the CDR3 with reference TRBV2 and TRBJ2-7 gives the whole variable domain EPEVTQTPSHQVTQMGQEVILRCVPISNHLYFYWYRQILGQKVEFLVSFYNNEISEKSEIFDDQFSVERPDGSNFTLKIRSTKLEDSAMYFCASSDSAGGSYEQYFGPGTRLTVT.

V gene TRBV30 combines with J gene TRBJ2-3; 8 nucleotides match TRBD1. The V and J ends lost 4 bases and 4 bases, in that order; junction bases with no gene match: 4. This CDR3 region has 13 residues. Germline CDR1 reads GTSNPN; CDR2 reads SVGIG (reference sequence). The CDR3 loop reads CAWNRDRPDTQYF. The CDR3 DNA follows: TGTGCCTGGAACAGGGACAGGCCAGATACGCAGTATTTT.